The rows below give T cell receptor beta chains drawn from one sample of a study of beta chain features in type 1 diabetes. This table comes from immunoSEQ multiplex PCR, and its TCRdb copy is limited to in-frame clones, with some not included. The table records roughly 150,000 clones, over 55% of them present only once. The specimen was naive CD4+ T cells from blood. These receptors all stem from a man between 25 and 39 years old with type 1 diabetes. The CDR3 runs from the conserved cysteine through the conserved F or W. The order of the fields is clone size, V gene, D gene, J gene, CDR3 DNA, CDR3 protein. A D gene is named only where the DNA matches it firmly. Clone sizes are given selectively: once, few, many, or a class where the clone is expanded.

>NA|TRBV29-1|TRBD1|TRBJ2-1
TGCAGCGTCGCCCGGGACAGGAGCTCCTACAATGAGCAGTTCTTC
CSVARDRSSYNEQFF
>few|TRBV25-1|NA|TRBJ1-3
TGTGCCAGCAGTGAAGGGTCAGGGAACTTCGGAAACACCATATATTTT
CASSEGSGNFGNTIYF
>few|TRBV10-3|NA|TRBJ1-4
TGTGCCATCAGTGACTCGGGAACAGACAATGAAAAACTGTTTTTT
CAISDSGTDNEKLFF
>NA|TRBV30|NA|TRBJ2-5
TGTGCCTGGAGTGTACCCTCCGGGACCCAGTACTTC
CAWSVPSGTQYF
>once|TRBV27|TRBD2|TRBJ2-3
TGTGCCAGCAGTTTTCGTAGTGCGGGGGGCACAGATACGCAGTATTTT
CASSFRSAGGTDTQYF
>NA|TRBV4-3|NA|TRBJ2-1
TGCGCCAGCAGCCAGCAACAGGGAAACAATGAGCAGTTCTTC
CASSQQQGNNEQFF
>NA|TRBV6-1|NA|TRBJ1-2
TGTGCCAGCAGCCTAGATACCAACTATGGCTACACCTTC
CASSLDTNYGYTF
>once|TRBV2|TRBD2|TRBJ2-3
TGTGCCAGCAGTGTTACCAGCGGGGGGGCGAAAGATACGCAGTATTTT
CASSVTSGGAKDTQYF
>NA|TRBV7-2|NA|TRBJ2-7
TGTGCCAGCAGCTTAACTGGTGAGCAGTACTTC
CASSLTGEQYF
>NA|TRBV30|TRBD1|TRBJ1-6
TGTGCCTGGAGTGCCCGGGACAGGTATAATTCACCCCTCCACTTT
CAWSARDRYNSPLHF
>NA|TRBV19|TRBD1|TRBJ1-1
TGTGCCAGCGGACAGGTTTTGAACACTGAAGCTTTCTTT
CASGQVLNTEAFF
>few|TRBV30|TRBD1|TRBJ1-4
TGTGCCTGGACGGGACAGGGGCTTGAAAAACTGTTTTTT
CAWTGQGLEKLFF
>NA|TRBV30|TRBD1|TRBJ2-3
TGTGCCTGGAGCTGGGCTATGACAGACAGGGGTGCAGATACGCAGTATTTT
CAWSWAMTDRGADTQYF
>once|TRBV19|TRBD1|TRBJ2-5
TGTGCCAGTAGACGACAGGGACGAAGAGAGACCCAGTACTTC
CASRRQGRRETQYF